Given below is one TCR beta chain in context. CDR1 is LNHDA and CDR2 is SQIVND in the germline V gene (reference sequence). V dropped 5 bases and J dropped 0; count of bases not matched to a gene: 4. This CDR3 comprises 15 residues. This record comes from a study of blood T cell repertoires in COVID-19. Study details: From the United States, Italy and Spain came samples of acute and convalescent COVID-19. Sample material is recorded as cDNA or gDNA derived from T cells, B-cell-depleted T cells, or PBMCs.

Study processing details: Quantification of nucleated cells was approximated via reference gene primer amplification. Produced via immunoSEQ multiplex PCR; TCRdb's table is partial and in-frame only. V and J calls and clone size follow that table, whereas D and trimming were derived from the DNA. The profile shows fewer than 450,000 clones, more than 75% of them singletons. The genes are TRBV19 and TRBJ1-2; TRBD1 aligns across 9 bases. The sequenced sample was peripheral blood. This TCR was recovered from a young woman who had recovered from COVID-19. The CDR3 DNA reads TGTGCCAGTAGTCCGGGACAGGGAACTAACTATGGCTACACCTTC. Protein: CASSPGQGTNYGYTF.